These 18 T cell receptor beta chains share one sample of origin, sequenced in a study of cytomegalovirus exposure and HLA in healthy donors. The PCR employed 60 Vbeta primers together with 13 Jbeta primers. Only in-frame clones appear in the TCRdb table, and some are missing; sequencing was by immunoSEQ multiplex PCR. This sample carries about 190,000 clones, roughly 80% of them seen once, and the ten largest clones take roughly 1.5%. Material for sequencing was PBMCs. The receptors derive from a woman between 18 and 30 years old in good health and CMV-seronegative.

This sequence joins TRBV9 and TRBJ2-3; 7 positions match TRBD2. V shed 0 bases and J 4 bases; nucleotides not matched to a gene: 5. CDR1 is SGDLS, CDR2 YYNGEE, per germline. The CDR3 spans 15 residues. CDR3 loop: CASSVGMAGADTQYF. The CDR3 coding sequence is TGTGCCAGCAGCGTAGGGATGGCGGGAGCAGATACGCAGTATTTT. The full variable domain, its missing parts supplied by reference TRBV9 and TRBJ2-3, is DSGVTQTPKHLITATGQRVTLRCSPRSGDLSVYWYQQSLDQGLQFLIQYYNGEERAKGNILERFSAQQFPDLHSELNLSSLELGDSALYFCASSVGMAGADTQYFGPGTRLTVL.

J is TRBJ2-2 and V is TRBV18, with D possibly being TRBD1 (6 bases). The germline CDR1 and CDR2 sequences are KGHSH and LQKENI. Trimming stripped 7 bases from V and 2 bases from J, with 8 bases between. The CDR3 sequence is 13 residues long. CDR3 residues: CASWDINTGELFF. CDR3 nucleotide sequence: TGTGCCAGCTGGGACATCAACACCGGGGAGCTGTTTTTT.

CDR3 in amino acids: CASSEKLAGGRDTQYF. The CDR3 coding sequence is TGTGCCAGCAGTGAAAAACTAGCGGGAGGGCGGGATACGCAGTATTTT. V and J are TRBV6-1 and TRBJ2-3, with TRBD2 identical over 13 bases. The V gene's germline CDR1 is MNHNS and CDR2 SASEGT. Trimming at V came to 2 bases and at J to 6 bases, leaving 5 bases not matched to a gene. The CDR3 length is 16 residues.

A single count supports this clone. The rearrangement uses TRBV10-1 and TRBJ2-5, with D possibly being TRBD2 (6 bases). Germline V gene data show CDR1 as WNHNN and CDR2 as SYGVQD (reference sequence). Trimming stripped 8 bases from V and 5 bases from J, with 24 bases between. This CDR3 region has 16 residues. The CDR3 sequence: CASLTERRAGRETQYF. CDR3 in DNA: TGCGCCAGCCTAACGGAGAGGAGGGCAGGGCGGGAGACCCAGTACTTC.

This rearrangement joins TRBV21-1 to TRBJ1-3; no check of the table's D call, TRBD1, against the DNA was made. TRBV21-1 is annotated as a pseudogene. CDR3 length: 20 residues. The CDR3 reads CASSGIRDRVEFSTGNTIYF. The CDR3 DNA sequence: TGTGCCAGCAGCGGAATCCGGGACAGGGTCGAATTTAGCACTGGAAACACCATATATTTT.

This clone occurred a few times. The CDR3 coding sequence is TGTGCCAGCAGCTTGGGAGCAGGAGATGGCAAAAACATTCAGTACTTC. Residues: CASSLGAGDGKNIQYF. This chain links TRBV11-3 with TRBJ2-4, with a tentative D call TRBD2 (5 bases). The V gene lost 3 bases and the J gene lost 3 bases, with 15 bases spanning the gap. This CDR3 is built from 16 residues. CDR1 SGHNT and CDR2 YENEEA come from the germline V gene.

This chain links TRBV19 with TRBJ1-1; D gene uncertain. The CDR3 consists of 15 residues. Germline assignment: CDR1 LNHDA and CDR2 SQIVND (reference sequence). With 3 bases removed from V and 0 bases from J, the gap between germline ends came to 11 bases. CDR3 loop: CASSMEAFMNTEAFF. The DNA for the CDR3 is TGTGCCAGTAGTATGGAGGCGTTTATGAACACTGAAGCTTTCTTT.

V gene TRBV6-1 combines with J gene TRBJ2-3, with D tentatively TRBD2 (6 bases). V was pared by 3 bases and J by 2 bases, with 15 bases between. This CDR3 is 16 amino acids long. Germline V gene lookup returns CDR1 MNHNS and CDR2 SASEGT. The DNA for the CDR3 is TGTGCCAGCAGTGACCTTTGGGACTTACCCACAGATACGCAGTATTTT. It specifies CASSDLWDLPTDTQYF.

V usage is TRBV5-6 and J usage is TRBJ2-2, with 12 bases that match TRBD1. With 3 bases clipped from V and 4 bases from J, the junction kept 4 bases outside the gene matches. There are 16 residues in the CDR3. Germline V CDR1 and CDR2: SGHDT, YYEEEE. DNA of the CDR3: TGTGCCAGCAGCTCCCGGGACAGGGGGCCCACCGGGGAGCTGTTTTTT. Protein product: CASSSRDRGPTGELFF.

The chain links TRBV5-4 to TRBJ2-7, with D maybe TRBD1 (8 bases). Germline CDR1 is SGHNT and CDR2 is YYREEE (reference sequence). Trimming removed 1 base at V and 2 bases at J, with 13 bases between. The CDR3 extends over 15 amino acids. DNA for the CDR3: TGTGCCAGCAGCTTGCGAACAGGGGGGGCCTACGAGCAGTACGTC. This gives the protein CASSLRTGGAYEQYV.

The rearrangement uses TRBV7-6 and TRBJ2-1, with 9 bases fitting TRBD2. V lost 1 base to trimming and J lost 7 bases; unmatched junction nucleotides: 5. This CDR3 has 15 residues. In germline, CDR1 is SGHVS, CDR2 FNYEAQ. The DNA for the CDR3 is TGTGCCAGCAGCTTAGTTAGCGGGAGACCGAATGAGCAGTTCTTC. Protein product: CASSLVSGRPNEQFF.

The V and J genes are TRBV7-6 and TRBJ2-5; weak D call: TRBD2 (5 bases). Deletions cut 5 bases from V and 5 bases from J, with 18 bases between. CDR1 and CDR2 from the germline V gene are SGHVS and FNYEAQ. The CDR3 spans 15 residues. CDR3 DNA sequence: TGTGCCAGCAGCCCGAGCGGAGCCCCCTCGGAGACCCAGTACTTC. Translated: CASSPSGAPSETQYF.

The V gene is TRBV19, the J gene TRBJ1-1; D is ambiguous. Trimming removed 7 bases from V and 11 bases from J, with 8 bases in between. This CDR3 contains 9 residues. Germline-derived CDR1 and CDR2 are LNHDA and SQIVND (reference sequence). This CDR3 reads CASMPGAFF. The CDR3 region has the DNA TGTGCCAGTATGCCGGGGGCTTTCTTT.

This chain joins TRBV2 and TRBJ2-5; TRBD2 is a possible D gene (6 bases). The CDR3 length is 17 residues. With 8 bases removed from V and 1 base from J, the gap between germline ends came to 23 bases. Looked up from germline, CDR1 is SNHLY and CDR2 is FYNNEI. The CDR3 loop is CASGETQRFSGQETQYF. Written as DNA, the CDR3 is TGTGCCAGCGGGGAAACCCAGAGATTTAGCGGCCAAGAGACCCAGTACTTC.

The chain combines TRBV10-3 with TRBJ2-7; 10 positions match TRBD1. Germline V gene lookup returns CDR1 ENHRY and CDR2 SYGVKD. The CDR3 contains 14 residues. After removal of 6 bases from V and 2 bases from J, the junction contained 4 bases not matched to a gene. Here the CDR3 reads CAIRDRGSPYEQYF. CDR3 nucleotides: TGTGCCATCAGGGACAGGGGGTCCCCCTACGAGCAGTACTTC.

The J gene is TRBJ1-1, the V gene TRBV9; tentatively, D is TRBD1 (6 bases). V was clipped by 3 bases and J by 0 bases, with 21 bases between them. Per the germline V gene, CDR1 is SGDLS and CDR2 is YYNGEE. This CDR3 is 18 amino acids long. This chain's CDR3 is CASSAAPQGTALNTEAFF. Here the CDR3 DNA reads TGTGCCAGCAGCGCTGCGCCCCAGGGGACGGCCTTGAACACTGAAGCTTTCTTT.

The V gene is TRBV19, the J gene TRBJ2-1, with TRBD1 matching 7 bases. The germline gives CDR1 LNHDA, CDR2 SQIVND (reference sequence). With 4 bases clipped from V and 3 bases from J, the junction kept 9 bases outside the gene matches. The CDR3 has 16 residues. For the CDR3, the DNA is TGTGCCAGTAGTACAGGACAGGTCGATGACTACAATGAGCAGTTCTTC. As protein: CASSTGQVDDYNEQFF.

CDR3 DNA: TGCGCCAGCAGCAAATTACAGGGAGACAACACAGATACGCAGTATTTT. It translates to CASSKLQGDNTDTQYF. V is TRBV4-3 and J is TRBJ2-3; D possibly corresponds to TRBD1 (6 bases). V lost 5 bases and J 2 bases, leaving 17 bases between the germline ends. The CDR3 loop spans 16 amino acids. CDR1 is LGHNA and CDR2 is YSLEER in the germline V gene.